This T cell receptor (beta chain) was retrieved from a study of blood T cell repertoires in COVID-19. Trimming took 2 bases from V and 5 from J; bases not matched to a gene: 5. Per the germline V gene, CDR1 is SGHVS and CDR2 is FQNEAQ. This CDR3 has 15 residues. Sequencing was performed with immunoSEQ multiplex PCR; in TCRdb, only in-frame clones are kept and a portion is missing. The table lists about 210,000 clones, 84% of them singletons, with less than 8% in the top ten. The sequencing input was peripheral blood. V is TRBV7-8 and J is TRBJ2-2; 7 bases are shared with TRBD1. This clonotype originated in a woman aged 45 to 65 with active or convalescent COVID-19. CDR3 loop: CASSLWTGPTGELFF. The CDR3 DNA sequence: TGTGCCAGCAGCTTATGGACAGGTCCAACCGGGGAGCTGTTTTTT.